This TCR beta chain was recorded in a study of T cells in Graves' hyperthyroidism and ophthalmopathy. The study, taken as a whole, reports: Also found in blood were most expanded thyroid clonotypes above 0.001. A 13 V-J signature model discriminated ophthalmopathy versus stable hyperthyroidism.

An absence of ophthalmopathy progression within 18 months meant stable Graves' hyperthyroidism. In making diagnoses, clinical symptoms, serum thyroxine and TRAb, thyroid ultrasound and orbital computed tomography were all used. Comments on this clonotype: What it binds is unknown.

The V gene lost 8 bases and the J gene lost 4 bases, with 10 bases spanning the gap. This CDR3 has 12 residues. Germline-derived CDR1 and CDR2 are MDHEN and SYDVKM. TCR beta CDR3 regions were amplified from RNA. The HTBI primer set served for first-round RT-PCR of the TCR CDR3. TCRdb analysed the multiplex PCR reads with MiXCR anew, one entry per CDR3 protein. This table has about 98,000 distinct CDR3 sequences, roughly 40% appearing once. Sequenced input: peripheral blood or thyroid tissue (not recorded which). The chain combines TRBV28 with TRBJ2-3, with no clear D. The clonotype originates from a woman aged 25 to 39 with Graves' hyperthyroidism. As DNA, the CDR3 is TGTGCCAGCCCAGCGTGCGCAGATACGCAGTATTTT. This encodes CASPACADTQYF. Variable domain in full (rest from reference TRBV28 and TRBJ2-3): DVKVTQSSRYLVKRTGEKVFLECVQDMDHENMFWYRQDPGLGLRLIYFSYDVKMKEKGDIPEGYSVSREKKERFSLILESASTNQTSMYLCASPACADTQYFGPGTRLTVL.